Following are 14 T cell receptor beta chains from one sample sequenced in a study of blood T cell repertoires in COVID-19. Generated by immunoSEQ multiplex PCR, the TCRdb table keeps only in-frame clones and is missing some. The table has approximately 76,000 clones, 87% seen once; the top ten hold more than 7.5%. The sequencing sample was made of peripheral blood. These receptors were taken from a man aged 25-40 years with acute or convalescent COVID-19.

This chain links TRBV14 with TRBJ2-7; TRBD1 matches 8 bases. Trimming cost V 3 bases and J 0 bases; bases outside gene matches: 16. In germline, CDR1 is SGHDN, CDR2 FVKESK. CDR3 size: 19 residues. Here the CDR3 DNA reads TGTGCCAGCAGCCACACATACGACAGGGGATCCCGAAGCTCCTACGAGCAGTACTTC. Translating gives CASSHTYDRGSRSSYEQYF.

V gene TRBV6-1 combines with J gene TRBJ2-7, with a possible D match to TRBD2 (6 bases). The V gene lost 1 base and the J gene lost 4 bases, with 11 bases spanning the gap. Germline V gene lookup returns CDR1 MNHNS and CDR2 SASEGT. This CDR3 contains 14 residues. The chain's CDR3 is CASSEGWEDYEQYF. CDR3 DNA: TGTGCCAGCAGTGAAGGGTGGGAGGATTACGAGCAGTACTTC.

This clone was recorded only once. This chain links TRBV3-1 (or the pseudogene TRBV3-2) with TRBJ2-3, with 9 nucleotides matching TRBD2. V gave up 5 bases and J gave up 1 base; unmatched junction bases: 10. The CDR3 loop spans 17 amino acids. Per the germline V gene, CDR1 is LGHDT and CDR2 is YNNKEL (reference sequence). The CDR3 protein is CASSDLGVAGGTDTQYF. The CDR3 DNA sequence: TGTGCCAGCAGCGACCTTGGGGTAGCGGGGGGCACAGATACGCAGTATTTT.

The chain links TRBV5-6 to TRBJ1-5, with 8 bases matching TRBD1. CDR3 size: 14 residues. Trimming at V came to 6 bases and at J to 7 bases, leaving 9 bases not matched to a gene. The germline CDR1 and CDR2 sequences are SGHDT and YYEEEE. CDR3 nucleotide sequence: TGTGCCAGCACCTCGGGGACAGGTGTGCAGCCCCAGCATTTT. It yields the protein CASTSGTGVQPQHF.

The chain combines TRBV9 with TRBJ2-1; 10 bases align to TRBD2. CDR1 is SGDLS and CDR2 is YYNGEE in the germline V gene. The CDR3 loop spans 15 amino acids. Trimming took 2 bases from V and 7 from J; bases not matched to a gene: 6. The CDR3 region has the DNA TGTGCCAGCAGCGTTCCTAGCGGGAGTGGTAATGAGCAGTTCTTC. Translating it yields CASSVPSGSGNEQFF.

This rearrangement joins TRBV28 to TRBJ2-7, with TRBD2 as a possible D gene (6 bases). The length of the CDR3 is 14 residues. Trimming took off 6 bases at V and 4 bases at J, with 16 bases between the two ends. The V gene's germline CDR1 is MDHEN and CDR2 SYDVKM. In DNA form, the CDR3 reads TGTGCCAGCAGGAAGGCGGGAATATCGTACGAGCAGTACTTC. Translation: CASRKAGISYEQYF.

The genes are TRBV28 and TRBJ1-4; 10 bases are a match to TRBD1. The germline V gene encodes CDR1 MDHEN and CDR2 SYDVKM. This CDR3 is built from 15 residues. J gave up 6 bases and V 7 bases, and 8 bases lay outside the gene matches. In DNA, the CDR3 is TGTGCCAGCACCCGGGGGGGGACAGGGGATGAAAAACTGTTTTTT. Its translation is CASTRGGTGDEKLFF.

On this clone itself: This specimen includes other DNA sequences encoding the same CDR3. This sequence joins TRBV28 and TRBJ2-1; D unclear. The V gene's germline CDR1 is MDHEN and CDR2 SYDVKM. Trimming took off 5 bases at V and 4 bases at J, with 3 bases between the two ends. The CDR3 has 11 amino acids. CDR3 sequence (DNA): TGTGCCAGCAGTCCGTACAATGAGCAGTTCTTC. This encodes CASSPYNEQFF.

This chain joins TRBV7-3 and TRBJ1-4; D possibly corresponds to TRBD1 (6 bases). Germline-derived CDR1 and CDR2 are SGHTA and FQGTGA. V was clipped by 8 bases and J by 1 base, with 17 bases between them. The CDR3 is made up of 16 amino acids. This chain's CDR3 is CASPGVFRLTNEKLFF. The CDR3 DNA is TGTGCCAGCCCAGGGGTTTTCCGGTTAACTAATGAAAAACTGTTTTTT.

This chain connects TRBV6-4 to TRBJ1-2; 11 bases match TRBD1. The CDR3 has 14 residues. The V and J ends lost 2 bases and 4 bases, in that order; junction bases with no gene match: 0. The germline gives CDR1 MRHNA, CDR2 SNTAGT. CDR3 DNA: TGTGCCAGCAGTGACGGGACAGGGGGCTATGGCTACACCTTC. Translated, it gives CASSDGTGGYGYTF.

This chain connects TRBV28 to TRBJ2-2; 11 bases align to TRBD2. In germline, CDR1 is MDHEN, CDR2 SYDVKM. The CDR3 length is 17 residues. With 4 bases clipped from V and 2 bases from J, the junction kept 6 bases outside the gene matches. CDR3 nucleotide sequence: TGTGCCAGCAGTTCATCCAGACTAGCGGGAAACACCGGGGAGCTGTTTTTT. This sequence encodes CASSSSRLAGNTGELFF.

The rearrangement links TRBV12-3 or TRBV12-4 to TRBJ2-4; D is ambiguous. The CDR3 spans 12 residues. V was trimmed by 6 bases and J by 8 bases, leaving 11 bases between them. The CDR3, as DNA: TGTGCCAGCAGCCGCGACTGGGACATTCAGTACTTC. Its translation is CASSRDWDIQYF.

V gene TRBV7-2 combines with J gene TRBJ1-1, with D maybe TRBD1 (5 bases). Trimming shortened V by 5 bases and J by 0 bases, and 10 bases separated the two germline ends. Germline-derived CDR1 and CDR2 are SGHTA and FQGNSA. The CDR3 covers 14 residues. The CDR3 region has the DNA TGTGCCAGCAGCAAAAGCAGGGTGAACACTGAAGCTTTCTTT. This codes for CASSKSRVNTEAFF.

The CDR3 nucleotides are TGTGCCAGCAGGCACAGGACGGCTAATGAAAAACTGTTTTTT. The encoded protein is CASRHRTANEKLFF. This chain joins TRBV6-5 and TRBJ1-4; D possibly corresponds to TRBD1 (5 bases). The CDR3 sequence is 14 residues long. Germline CDR1 MNHEY, CDR2 SVGAGI. Trimming removed 6 bases at V and 3 bases at J, with 11 bases between.